Presented here are 22 T cell receptor beta chains from one specimen sequenced in a study of T-cell memory formation after mild COVID-19. TCRdb reprocessed the 5' RACE reads via MiXCR and lists one record per CDR3 protein. This table holds roughly 400,000 distinct CDR3 sequences, 24% found once. Sequencing used PBMCs or a T cell subset sorted from them (not recorded which). The origin of the receptors is an adult woman who had mild COVID-19 (a few samples of this study predate the infection). Cell type and time point are not known.

This clonotype turned up a few times. The chain recombines TRBV24-1 with TRBJ2-3; D may be TRBD1 (6 bases). V was trimmed by 1 base and J by 5 bases, leaving 18 bases between them. Germline values: CDR1 KGHDR, CDR2 SFDVKD. The CDR3 has 17 amino acids. In DNA form, the CDR3 reads TGTGCCACCAGTGATTTTCATCCAGGGGAAGAAGAAGATACGCAGTATTTT. The encoded protein is CATSDFHPGEEEDTQYF.

The chain links TRBV4-1 to TRBJ2-2; 7 bases are a match to TRBD2. Germline V gives CDR1 MGHRA, CDR2 YSYEKL. The CDR3 extends over 22 amino acids. V gave up 1 base and J gave up 4 bases; unmatched junction bases: 24. The CDR3 region has the DNA TGCGCCAGCAGCCAAGTCGCCATCGGAGCGGGACTCCCCTCCTCGGGCACCGGGGAGCTGTTTTTT. It translates to CASSQVAIGAGLPSSGTGELFF.

Written as DNA, the CDR3 is TGTGCCAGCAGGGGTGCCGTGGGGGGCGATAGGACCTACGAGCAGTACTTC. Translation: CASRGAVGGDRTYEQYF. This chain connects TRBV25-1 to TRBJ2-7; D might be TRBD1 or TRBD2, each matching 6 bases. Germline lookup yields CDR1 MGHDK and CDR2 SYGVNS. CDR3 length equals 17 residues. The ends were cut back, 6 bases at V and 2 bases at J, with 23 bases in the middle.

This clonotype was counted between two and nine times. This chain joins TRBV27 and TRBJ2-1; maybe TRBD2 (7 bases). From germline, CDR1 is MNHEY and CDR2 SMNVEV (reference sequence). The CDR3 is 15 residues long. Trimming left V 11 bases short and J 2 bases short, with 19 bases between. The CDR3 reads CACKGGTAAYNEQFF. The CDR3 region has the DNA TGTGCCTGTAAGGGGGGGACGGCGGCCTACAATGAGCAGTTCTTC.

J is TRBJ2-7 and V is TRBV20-1, with D tentatively TRBD1 (7 bases). Trimming left V 1 base short and J 1 base short, with 14 bases between. The germline gives CDR1 DFQATT, CDR2 SNEGSKA (reference sequence). CDR3 size: 15 residues. For the CDR3, the DNA is TGCAGTGCTAGAGGGGGGGACAGAAGATCCTACGAGCAGTACTTC. This gives the protein CSARGGDRRSYEQYF.

CDR3 sequence reads: CSARNTGYYGYTF. CDR3 bases: TGCAGTGCTAGAAATACGGGGTACTATGGCTACACCTTC. The V call is TRBV20-1, the J call TRBJ1-2; no firm D call. Trimming took 2 bases from V and 3 from J, leaving 10 bases between them. The CDR3 runs 13 residues. Per the germline V gene, CDR1 is DFQATT and CDR2 is SNEGSKA (reference sequence).

The sample holds one count of this clonotype. The chain couples TRBV19 to TRBJ1-5; 9 nucleotides match TRBD1. J was trimmed by 4 bases and V by 8 bases; bases with no gene match: 6. The CDR3 totals 14 residues. CDR1 is LNHDA, CDR2 SQIVND, per germline (reference sequence). The CDR3 region has the DNA TGTGCCAGTCGACTTGACAGGGGGAATCAGCCCCAGCATTTT. This encodes CASRLDRGNQPQHF.

The rearrangement joins TRBV29-1 to TRBJ2-2; 7 positions match TRBD1. V lost 6 bases to trimming and J lost 7 bases; unmatched junction nucleotides: 8. This CDR3 comprises 13 residues. CDR1 is SQVTM and CDR2 is ANQGSEA in the germline V gene. The CDR3 nucleotides are TGCAGCGTATTGGACAGGCGAGTCGGGGAGCTGTTTTTT. It encodes CSVLDRRVGELFF.

The chain links TRBV29-1 to TRBJ2-7; D possibly corresponds to TRBD2 (5 bases). Germline V gene data show CDR1 as SQVTM and CDR2 as ANQGSEA. The CDR3 has 11 amino acids. V dropped 6 bases and J dropped 4 bases, with 10 bases sitting between them. In DNA, the CDR3 is TGCAGCGTACCCCGGGGTTACGAGCAGTACTTC. This encodes CSVPRGYEQYF.

The J gene is TRBJ1-1, the V gene TRBV5-5; D unclear. The V gene's germline CDR1 is SGHKS and CDR2 YYEKEE (reference sequence). V was pared by 1 base and J by 3 bases, with 7 bases between. There are 13 residues in the CDR3. The DNA for the CDR3 is TGTGCCAGCAGCTTGATAGGGCACACTGAAGCTTTCTTT. It translates to CASSLIGHTEAFF.

This clonotype came up a few times. The V and J genes are TRBV12-3 or TRBV12-4 and TRBJ1-1; D unresolved. The ends were cut back, 7 bases at V and 6 bases at J, with 9 bases in the middle. The CDR3 extends over 11 amino acids. CDR3 sequence: CASTLGPEAFF. For the CDR3, the DNA is TGTGCCAGCACCCTCGGGCCTGAAGCTTTCTTT.

This clonotype was detected a few times. The chain employs TRBV27 and TRBJ2-1, with a weak D call TRBD2 (5 bases). CDR3 size: 13 residues. V lost 5 bases and J 5 bases, leaving 10 bases between the germline ends. Germline CDR1 and CDR2: MNHEY and SMNVEV (reference sequence). DNA of the CDR3: TGTGCCAGCAGTCAAGGACTCAACAATGAGCAGTTCTTC. Translated, it gives CASSQGLNNEQFF.

This clonotype was recorded many times. The chain carries TRBV2 and TRBJ2-2; D gene uncertain. Germline V gives CDR1 SNHLY, CDR2 FYNNEI. The CDR3 spans 14 residues. V was pared by 4 bases and J by 1 base, with 7 bases between. CDR3 region: CASSASMNTGELFF. The CDR3 DNA is TGTGCCAGCAGTGCGTCTATGAACACCGGGGAGCTGTTTTTT.

The chain uses TRBV7-8 and TRBJ2-2; tentatively, D is TRBD1 or TRBD2 (6 bases each). The CDR3 loop spans 16 amino acids. The germline V and J ends were trimmed by 5 bases and 4 bases, with 17 bases remaining between them. Germline V lookup: CDR1 SGHVS, CDR2 FQNEAQ. Here the CDR3 DNA reads TGTGCCAGCAGCGTTCAGGGGCGGGAAGGCACCGGGGAGCTGTTTTTT. Translating it yields CASSVQGREGTGELFF.

This sequence joins TRBV24-1 and TRBJ2-7; TRBD1 agrees at 9 bases. Germline V gene sequence: CDR1 KGHDR, CDR2 SFDVKD. The CDR3 sequence is 15 residues long. The junction had 4 bases not matched to a gene; V was cut back by 4 bases and J by 1 base. The chain's CDR3 is CATSESGTGSYEQYF. DNA for the CDR3: TGTGCCACCAGTGAGTCCGGGACAGGGTCCTACGAGCAGTACTTC.

V gene TRBV7-2 combines with J gene TRBJ2-1, with TRBD2 identical over 10 bases. Trimming cost V 6 bases and J 6 bases; bases outside gene matches: 5. The CDR3 sequence is 14 residues long. Germline V lookup: CDR1 SGHTA, CDR2 FQGNSA. CDR3 nucleotide sequence: TGTGCCAGCAGTTTGGCTAGCGGGAGCAATGAGCAGTTCTTC. Encoded protein: CASSLASGSNEQFF.

The V gene is TRBV3-1, the J gene TRBJ2-7; 9 bases line up with TRBD2. This CDR3 region has 17 residues. V dropped 0 bases and J dropped 3; count of bases not matched to a gene: 9. Germline CDR1 and CDR2: LGHDT and YNNKEL (reference sequence). CDR3 sequence (DNA): TGTGCCAGCAGCCAAGAAGGCCGTCTAGCGGGATTCTACGAGCAGTACTTC. Protein: CASSQEGRLAGFYEQYF.

The sample holds a few counts of this clonotype. The gene calls are TRBV11-1 and TRBJ1-1; TRBD1 is a possible D gene (5 bases). The CDR3 has 14 residues. Between the trimmed V and J ends, which lost 4 bases and 4 bases, there was a span of 13 bases. The germline gives CDR1 SGHAT, CDR2 FQDESV (reference sequence). CDR3 sequence: CASSSQMGTTEAFF. DNA for the CDR3: TGTGCCAGCAGCTCCCAAATGGGGACCACTGAAGCTTTCTTT.

The chain carries TRBV6-6 and TRBJ2-5, with a possible D match to TRBD2 (5 bases). The V gene's germline CDR1 is MNHNY and CDR2 SVGAGI (reference sequence). Trimming stripped 6 bases from V and 2 bases from J, with 13 bases between. The CDR3 loop spans 14 amino acids. CDR3: CASRPVGVQETQYF. Written as DNA, the CDR3 is TGTGCCAGCAGACCTGTGGGAGTGCAAGAGACCCAGTACTTC.

As to this clonotype: A junction boundary mismatches the germline segment, possibly from a read error. The J gene is TRBJ1-4, the V gene TRBV4-1; D not resolved. Germline V lookup: CDR1 MGHRA, CDR2 YSYEKL. The CDR3 extends over 17 amino acids. This chain's CDR3 is CASSQDQRGFPNEKLFF. In nucleotides, the CDR3 is TGCGCAAGCAGCCAAGATCAACGAGGGTTCCCTAATGAAAAACTGTTTTTT.

The chain couples TRBV11-3 to TRBJ2-3; 9 nucleotides match TRBD2. The germline gives CDR1 SGHNT, CDR2 YENEEA. The CDR3 contains 18 residues. The J segment lost 2 bases and the V segment lost 1 base, leaving 10 bases of the junction unmatched. In DNA form, the CDR3 reads TGTGCCAGCAGCTTAGGAGACCGGCTAGCGGGAAACACAGATACGCAGTATTTT. Translated, it gives CASSLGDRLAGNTDTQYF.

The chain uses TRBV4-2 and TRBJ2-1; 15 nucleotides align to TRBD2. V was pared by 1 base and J by 7 bases, with 8 bases of the junction left unmatched. There are 18 residues in the CDR3. CDR1 LGHNA and CDR2 YNFKEQ come from the germline V gene. The CDR3 DNA reads as TGTGCCAGCAGCCAAGTGGGACTAGCGGGGGGCCGGGGGAATGAGCAGTTCTTC. This translates into CASSQVGLAGGRGNEQFF.